Sequencing of this T cell receptor beta chain was carried out in a study of blood T cell repertoires in COVID-19. V shed 4 bases and J 6 bases; nucleotides not matched to a gene: 1. Looked up from germline, CDR1 is ENHRY and CDR2 is SYGVKD. The CDR3 spans 13 residues. Sequencing was performed with immunoSEQ multiplex PCR; in TCRdb, only in-frame clones are kept and a portion is missing. The repertoire holds under 200,000 clones, with approximately 90% as singletons. The rearrangement links TRBV10-3 to TRBJ1-3, with 9 bases aligning to TRBD1. The clonotype comes from a man between 35 and 55 years old with active or convalescent COVID-19. Sequenced input: peripheral blood. CDR3 nucleotide sequence: TGTGCCATCAGTGGGACAGGGGAAAACACCATATATTTT. Encoded protein: CAISGTGENTIYF.